Following are 13 T cell receptor beta chains from one sample sequenced in a study of blood T cell repertoires in COVID-19. The table came from immunoSEQ multiplex PCR; TCRdb's copy has only in-frame clones and leaves some out. Of about 59,000 clones listed, approximately 82% are singletons. Sample: peripheral blood. The receptors were gathered from a man aged 80 or over with acute or convalescent COVID-19.

V and J are TRBV24-1 and TRBJ2-2; D remains unclear. Trimming left V 4 bases short and J 7 bases short, with 12 bases between. This CDR3 is 14 amino acids long. Germline CDR1 and CDR2: KGHDR and SFDVKD. The CDR3 loop reads CATSDSRTIGELFF. The CDR3, as DNA: TGTGCCACCAGTGACTCGCGCACGATCGGGGAGCTGTTTTTT.

This chain joins TRBV2 and TRBJ1-5; 7 bases match TRBD1. The germline V gene encodes CDR1 SNHLY and CDR2 FYNNEI. V shed 5 bases and J 2 bases; nucleotides not matched to a gene: 3. The CDR3 length is 14 residues. CDR3 in amino acids: CASSTDRGNQPQHF. The CDR3 nucleotides are TGTGCCAGCAGTACCGACAGGGGCAATCAGCCCCAGCATTTT.

This clone was observed once. This CDR3 is CASSPYKTGADTQYF. CDR3 nucleotide sequence: TGTGCCAGCAGCCCCTACAAGACAGGGGCAGATACGCAGTATTTT. The chain is built from TRBV3-1 (or the pseudogene TRBV3-2) and TRBJ2-3; TRBD1 aligns across 8 bases. The CDR3 has 15 residues. The V gene's germline CDR1 is LGHDT and CDR2 YNNKEL (reference sequence). The V and J ends lost 4 bases and 4 bases, in that order; junction bases with no gene match: 7.

V is TRBV6-5 and J is TRBJ1-2; the D gene is possibly TRBD1 (5 bases). The CDR3 extends over 12 amino acids. V was clipped by 7 bases and J by 13 bases, with 19 bases between them. Germline-derived CDR1 and CDR2 are MNHEY and SVGAGI. The CDR3 loop is CASNSGSGLPTF. In DNA form, the CDR3 reads TGTGCCAGCAATTCAGGGAGCGGGCTTCCCACCTTC.

This rearrangement joins TRBV30 to TRBJ2-1; tentative D call: TRBD2 (5 bases). The germline CDR1 and CDR2 sequences are GTSNPN and SVGIG (reference sequence). Trimming shortened V by 0 bases and J by 7 bases, and 7 bases separated the two germline ends. The CDR3 has 12 amino acids. DNA for the CDR3: TGTGCCTGGAGTGTACGGAGGAATGAGCAGTTCTTC. Its protein is CAWSVRRNEQFF.

The chain is built from TRBV27 and TRBJ2-2, with a weak D call TRBD1 (6 bases). This CDR3 has 16 residues. Germline values: CDR1 MNHEY, CDR2 SMNVEV (reference sequence). V lost 3 bases and J lost 3, with 14 bases in between. The CDR3 loop reads CASSLTGTYHTGELFF. The DNA for the CDR3 is TGTGCCAGCAGTTTGACCGGGACATACCACACCGGGGAGCTGTTTTTT.

The chain is built from TRBV18 and TRBJ1-2; the D gene is possibly TRBD1 (5 bases). Germline V gives CDR1 KGHSH, CDR2 LQKENI. This CDR3 has 15 residues. Trimming removed 0 bases from V and 4 bases from J, with 12 bases in between. CDR3 bases: TGTGCCAGCTCACCACCGTCACAGGCAAGCTATGGCTACACCTTC. It translates to CASSPPSQASYGYTF.

The rearrangement joins TRBV7-9 to TRBJ1-5, with D hard to call. The CDR3 sequence is 13 residues long. The germline V gene encodes CDR1 SEHNR and CDR2 FQNEAQ (reference sequence). The ends were cut back, 4 bases at V and 2 bases at J, with 6 bases in the middle. The CDR3 protein is CASSSGGNQPQHF. The CDR3, as DNA: TGTGCCAGCAGCTCCGGGGGCAATCAGCCCCAGCATTTT.

The chain couples TRBV4-1 to TRBJ2-1; TRBD2 agrees at 11 bases. There are 16 residues in the CDR3. J gave up 3 bases and V 5 bases, and 6 bases lay outside the gene matches. Germline CDR1 MGHRA, CDR2 YSYEKL. The CDR3 region is CASSAPGTSGYNEQFF. The CDR3 DNA reads TGCGCCAGCAGCGCCCCCGGGACTAGCGGCTACAATGAGCAGTTCTTC.

This chain uses TRBV3-1 (or the pseudogene TRBV3-2) with TRBJ1-1; the D is unclear. The CDR3 runs to 13 residues. Germline CDR1 is LGHDT and CDR2 is YNNKEL (reference sequence). The V gene lost 3 bases and the J gene lost 5 bases, with 10 bases spanning the gap. The CDR3 is CASSHQTTTEAFF. Here the CDR3 DNA reads TGTGCCAGCAGCCACCAAACTACGACTGAAGCTTTCTTT.

The table lists this clone with a count of one. This sequence joins TRBV11-2 and TRBJ1-3; the D gene is possibly TRBD1 (5 bases). Germline V gene sequence: CDR1 SGHAT, CDR2 FQNNGV. The CDR3 totals 13 residues. V was trimmed by 7 bases and J by 4 bases, leaving 11 bases between them. The CDR3 spells CASNRQLGNTIYF. DNA for the CDR3: TGTGCCAGCAACAGACAGTTGGGAAACACCATATATTTT.

This clone appeared once. This chain links TRBV19 with TRBJ1-6, with 7 bases fitting TRBD1. CDR1 LNHDA and CDR2 SQIVND come from the germline V gene (reference sequence). The CDR3 spans 14 residues. Trimming cost V 6 bases and J 6 bases; bases outside gene matches: 5. The CDR3 DNA reads as TGTGCCAGTAGGCAAGGACAGGTTAATTCACCCCTCCACTTT. This encodes CASRQGQVNSPLHF.

The chain is built from TRBV19 and TRBJ1-1; perhaps TRBD1 as D (6 bases). CDR1 LNHDA and CDR2 SQIVND come from the germline V gene (reference sequence). The V and J ends lost 5 bases and 1 base respectively, with 14 bases between them. The CDR3 is 15 residues long. CDR3 sequence: CASSLPGEWNTEAFF. The CDR3 DNA sequence: TGTGCCAGTAGTCTTCCAGGGGAGTGGAACACTGAAGCTTTCTTT.